A selection of T cell receptor beta chains follows, all from one sample in a study of CD8+ T cells in alopecia areata. This table comes from immunoSEQ multiplex PCR, and its TCRdb copy is limited to in-frame clones, with some not included. The sample records 170,000 or so clones, about three fifths being singletons. This specimen was CD4+ T cells sorted from blood, taken at week 4, from a patient treated with tofacitinib. The origin of the receptors is a human donor with alopecia areata. The CDR3 runs from the conserved cysteine through the conserved F or W. A D gene is named only where the DNA matches it firmly. Expanded clones get a size class; other rows say once, few or many, or leave the size out.

D gene	V gene	J gene	clone size	CDR3 protein	CDR3 DNA
.	TRBV5-1	TRBJ2-5	few	CASSLRGETQYF	TGCGCCAGCAGCTTAAGGGGAGAGACCCAGTACTTC
.	TRBV6-5	TRBJ2-3	few	CASTGVNGQYF	TGTGCCAGCACGGGGGTAAACGGGCAGTATTTT
.	TRBV4-3	TRBJ2-1	.	CASSPLRTYNEQFF	TGCGCCAGCAGCCCCTTGAGGACGTACAATGAGCAGTTCTTC
TRBD2	TRBV5-4	TRBJ2-3	.	CASSTRTSGDTDTQYF	TGTGCCAGCAGCACCCGGACTAGCGGGGACACAGATACGCAGTATTTT
TRBD2	TRBV7-3	TRBJ2-1	once	CASSLTAASGIYNEQFF	TGTGCCAGCAGCTTAACGGCGGCTAGCGGGATATACAATGAGCAGTTCTTC
.	TRBV30	TRBJ2-5	.	CAWSRLDQETQYF	TGTGCCTGGAGCCGACTGGATCAGGAGACCCAGTACTTC
.	TRBV7-9	TRBJ1-3	.	CASSLEGLVGNTIYF	TGTGCCAGCAGCTTAGAGGGCCTCGTTGGAAACACCATATATTTT
.	TRBV5-1	TRBJ2-5	.	CASSLLGTQETQYF	TGCGCCAGCAGCTTGTTGGGAACACAAGAGACCCAGTACTTC
TRBD2	TRBV9	TRBJ2-5	few	CASSFASGRSETQYF	TGTGCCAGCAGCTTTGCTAGCGGGAGGTCAGAGACCCAGTACTTC
.	TRBV27	TRBJ1-1	.	CASGDSPPNTEAFF	TGTGCCAGCGGAGACAGTCCCCCGAACACTGAAGCTTTCTTT
.	TRBV30	TRBJ1-2	.	CAWNYRANYGYTF	TGTGCCTGGAACTACAGGGCCAACTATGGCTACACCTTC
.	TRBV18	TRBJ2-3	.	CASSPLAVTFGEDTQYF	TGTGCCAGCTCACCCCTAGCCGTGACATTCGGGGAAGATACGCAGTATTTT
.	TRBV5-1	TRBJ1-1	.	CASSFIHPNTEAFF	TGCGCCAGCAGCTTCATACACCCAAACACTGAAGCTTTCTTT
.	TRBV7-2	TRBJ2-7	once	CASSSYYYEQYF	TGTGCCAGCAGCTCCTACTACTACGAGCAGTACTTC
.	TRBV2	TRBJ2-5	.	CASSGGSQETQYF	TGTGCCAGCAGTGGGGGCAGCCAAGAGACCCAGTACTTC
TRBD1	TRBV13	TRBJ2-7	few	CASSEHYRGSYEQYF	TGTGCCAGCAGCGAACATTACAGGGGCTCCTACGAGCAGTACTTC
.	TRBV7-2	TRBJ1-6	.	CASSPRRGNNSPLHF	TGTGCCAGCAGCCCCCGCCGGGGCAACAATTCACCCCTCCACTTT
.	TRBV29-1	TRBJ2-2	.	CSVEGPTGELFF	TGCAGCGTTGAGGGCCCCACCGGGGAGCTGTTTTTT
.	TRBV9	TRBJ2-2	.	CASSVGVWANTGELFF	TGTGCCAGCAGCGTAGGGGTTTGGGCGAACACCGGGGAGCTGTTTTTT
.	TRBV19	TRBJ2-6	.	CASSVQGSGANVLTF	TGTGCCAGTAGTGTCCAGGGATCTGGGGCCAACGTCCTGACTTTC
.	TRBV29-1	TRBJ1-1	.	CSVERAGEAFF	TGCAGCGTTGAAAGGGCAGGTGAAGCTTTCTTT